The rows below give T cell receptor beta chains drawn from one sample of a study of radiotherapy plus CTLA-4 blockade in lung cancer. Libraries were prepared by immunoSEQ multiplex PCR; TCRdb keeps only in-frame clonotypes and omits some of them. Of 75,000 to 80,000 clones listed, around 90% were seen once; the top ten hold around 0.85%. Sequenced material: peripheral blood, taken from a patient treated with radiotherapy plus ipilimumab. Receptors originate from a human donor with non-small cell lung cancer who had stable disease on radiotherapy plus ipilimumab. CDR3s include the opening cysteine and the closing phenylalanine or tryptophan. The D gene is left open where the match is weak. Size is omitted from some rows. Given values are once, few, many or a class for expanded clones.

D: NA
size: NA
V: TRBV7-9
J: TRBJ2-7
DNA: TGTGCCAGCAGCCGAGTCACGGGGGCCTACGAGCAGTACTTC
CDR3: CASSRVTGAYEQYF

D: NA
size: NA
V: TRBV19
J: TRBJ1-5
DNA: TGTGCCAGTAGTGAGGGCCAGAGGGATCAGCCCCAGCATTTT
CDR3: CASSEGQRDQPQHF

D: TRBD2
size: NA
V: TRBV11-1
J: TRBJ2-3
DNA: TGTGCCAGCATGAGGGGCGGGAGATCTAGCACAGATACGCAGTATTTT
CDR3: CASMRGGRSSTDTQYF

D: TRBD1
size: NA
V: TRBV19
J: TRBJ1-5
DNA: TGTGCCAGTAGTAGCCACCAGGGACAGGGTTATCAGCCCCAGCATTTT
CDR3: CASSSHQGQGYQPQHF

D: NA
size: NA
V: TRBV9
J: TRBJ2-7
DNA: TGTGCCAGCAGCGTAGGGTTGGGCAGTGTGGCCTACGAGCAGTACTTC
CDR3: CASSVGLGSVAYEQYF

D: NA
size: NA
V: TRBV9
J: TRBJ1-5
DNA: TGTGCCAGCAGCGTCTCCACAGGGAACAATCAGCCCCAGCATTTT
CDR3: CASSVSTGNNQPQHF

D: NA
size: NA
V: TRBV6-5
J: TRBJ2-5
DNA: TGTGCCAGCAGTTACTTAGAGACCCAGTACTTC
CDR3: CASSYLETQYF

D: NA
size: NA
V: TRBV30
J: TRBJ2-2
DNA: TGTGCCTGGAGTCAACGGGTGGCCGGGGAGCTGTTTTTT
CDR3: CAWSQRVAGELFF

D: TRBD2
size: NA
V: TRBV28
J: TRBJ2-5
DNA: TGTGCCAGCAGTTTAGCGGGAGGAGCGGGAGTAGAGACCCAGTACTTC
CDR3: CASSLAGGAGVETQYF

D: NA
size: NA
V: TRBV6-6
J: TRBJ2-2
DNA: TGTGCCAGCAGTTACCTGGCTGGGGGGGAGCTGTTTTTT
CDR3: CASSYLAGGELFF

D: TRBD1
size: NA
V: TRBV5-4
J: TRBJ1-5
DNA: TGTGCCAGCAGCGAGGGACAGGGGAATCAGCCCCAGCATTTT
CDR3: CASSEGQGNQPQHF

D: TRBD1
size: NA
V: TRBV19
J: TRBJ1-2
DNA: TGTGCCAGTAGCCCTACAGACAGGGGATGGAATGGCTACACCTTC
CDR3: CASSPTDRGWNGYTF

D: NA
size: NA
V: TRBV29-1
J: TRBJ2-2
DNA: TGCAGCGTCTCAGAAGGGGGCACCGGGGAGCTGTTTTTT
CDR3: CSVSEGGTGELFF

D: NA
size: NA
V: TRBV6-5
J: TRBJ1-5
DNA: TGTGCCAGCAGTCGGGACATCAATCAGCCCCAGCATTTT
CDR3: CASSRDINQPQHF

D: TRBD1
size: NA
V: TRBV4-1
J: TRBJ1-6
DNA: TGCGCCAGCAGCCAGGCAGGGGGAGATAATTCACCCCTCCACTTT
CDR3: CASSQAGGDNSPLHF

D: TRBD1
size: NA
V: TRBV19
J: TRBJ2-7
DNA: TGTGCCAGTAGTATATATGGACAGGGAATGGGCGAGCAGTACTTC
CDR3: CASSIYGQGMGEQYF

D: NA
size: NA
V: TRBV5-1
J: TRBJ1-2
DNA: TGCGCCAGCAGCTTGGGCCAGGTGGATGGCTACACCTTC
CDR3: CASSLGQVDGYTF

D: NA
size: NA
V: TRBV4-1
J: TRBJ2-7
DNA: TGCGCCAGCAGCCAAGATCGGGCGGGGCGGATCTACGAGCAGTACTTC
CDR3: CASSQDRAGRIYEQYF

D: NA
size: NA
V: TRBV27
J: TRBJ1-6
DNA: TGTGCCAGCAGTCCCCGCAGGGATTCACCCCTCCACTTT
CDR3: CASSPRRDSPLHF

D: NA
size: NA
V: TRBV7-2
J: TRBJ2-7
DNA: TGTGCCAGCAGCTTAGGAGCGCGAAGGGATAAGCAGTACTTC
CDR3: CASSLGARRDKQYF

D: NA
size: NA
V: TRBV29-1
J: TRBJ1-1
DNA: TGCAGCGTTGAGGTATGGGGAAGCGGCACTGAAGCTTTCTTT
CDR3: CSVEVWGSGTEAFF

D: TRBD1
size: NA
V: TRBV28
J: TRBJ1-1
DNA: TGTGCCGGGACAGGGGGGATGAACACTGAAGCTTTCTTT
CDR3: CAGTGGMNTEAFF

D: NA
size: NA
V: TRBV5-1
J: TRBJ2-2
DNA: TGCGCCAGCAGCGCCGGGACTCTAAACACCGGGGAGCTGTTTTTT
CDR3: CASSAGTLNTGELFF

D: NA
size: NA
V: TRBV2
J: TRBJ2-3
DNA: TGTGCCAGCGAGGAGGTGCTAGCCGAATCCACAGATACGCAGTATTTT
CDR3: CASEEVLAESTDTQYF

D: NA
size: NA
V: TRBV30
J: TRBJ1-1
DNA: TGTGCCTGGAGTGTACGGGGGGACACTGAAGCTTTCTTT
CDR3: CAWSVRGDTEAFF

D: NA
size: NA
V: TRBV7-9
J: TRBJ1-2
DNA: TGTGCCAGCAGCTTGTCCGGGACCTCCCTACGGGGCTACACCTTC
CDR3: CASSLSGTSLRGYTF

D: NA
size: NA
V: TRBV30
J: TRBJ1-3
DNA: TGTGCCTGGAGTGTGTCAGGGGCTGGGGGAAACACCATATATTTT
CDR3: CAWSVSGAGGNTIYF

D: NA
size: once
V: TRBV9
J: TRBJ2-5
DNA: TGTGCCAGCAGCATAGGGGGGACCCAAGAGACTCAGTACTTC
CDR3: CASSIGGTQETQYF

D: TRBD1
size: NA
V: TRBV7-2
J: TRBJ1-1
DNA: TGTGCCAGCAGTCCACAGGGGGCTAACACTGAAGCTTTCTTT
CDR3: CASSPQGANTEAFF

D: NA
size: NA
V: TRBV30
J: TRBJ1-2
DNA: TGTGCCTGGAGTGTACTAGGGATAGTTAACTATGGCTACACCTTC
CDR3: CAWSVLGIVNYGYTF

D: TRBD1
size: NA
V: TRBV6-5
J: TRBJ1-1
DNA: TGTGCCAGCAGGACGGAGGGGGCAGGGGCCGGTGAAGCTTTCTTT
CDR3: CASRTEGAGAGEAFF

D: NA
size: NA
V: TRBV10-2
J: TRBJ1-2
DNA: TGCGCCAGCAGTGAGCCCGGCGGGGGCTACACCTTC
CDR3: CASSEPGGGYTF

D: NA
size: few
V: TRBV19
J: TRBJ1-3
DNA: TGTGCCAGTAGCCCTTCGCGATCTGGAAACACCATATATTTT
CDR3: CASSPSRSGNTIYF

D: TRBD1
size: NA
V: TRBV19
J: TRBJ1-6
DNA: TGTGCCAGTAGCAACCGGGACAGCGGTAGACCATATTCACCCCTCCACTTT
CDR3: CASSNRDSGRPYSPLHF

D: TRBD2
size: NA
V: TRBV9
J: TRBJ2-2
DNA: TGTGCCAGCAGCGTAGACGTTGCTAGCGGAAGGGGCGGGGAGCTGTTTTTT
CDR3: CASSVDVASGRGGELFF

D: NA
size: NA
V: TRBV7-2
J: TRBJ1-5
DNA: TGTGCCAGCAGCCGCAGTACAGGGAGGAATAGCAATCAGCCCCAGCATTTT
CDR3: CASSRSTGRNSNQPQHF

D: TRBD1
size: NA
V: TRBV7-2
J: TRBJ2-1
DNA: TGTGCCAGCAGCTTAATGGGACAGGGGCAGGATGAGCAGTTCTTC
CDR3: CASSLMGQGQDEQFF

D: NA
size: NA
V: TRBV6-1
J: TRBJ1-2
DNA: TGTGCCAGCAGTCCCCCGGGTTGGATGGACTATGGCTACACCTTC
CDR3: CASSPPGWMDYGYTF

D: NA
size: once
V: TRBV13
J: TRBJ2-3
DNA: TGTGCCAGCAGCTACACACTGACAGATACGCAGTATTTT
CDR3: CASSYTLTDTQYF

D: NA
size: NA
V: TRBV6-5
J: TRBJ1-5
DNA: TGTGCCAGCAGTTACTCCGGCAACATAGGCAATCAGCCCCAGCATTTT
CDR3: CASSYSGNIGNQPQHF

D: NA
size: NA
V: TRBV7-3
J: TRBJ2-1
DNA: TGTGCCAGCAGCTTATCGGGGGTGAGGGGCGGCAATGAGCAGTTCTTC
CDR3: CASSLSGVRGGNEQFF

D: NA
size: once
V: TRBV27
J: TRBJ2-3
DNA: TGTGCCAGCAGTTGGGCGGGGGCCCGCACAGATACGCAGTATTTT
CDR3: CASSWAGARTDTQYF

D: NA
size: NA
V: TRBV14
J: TRBJ2-1
DNA: TGTGCCAGCAGCCAAGATAGGTTTTCGCGCAATGAGCAGTTCTTC
CDR3: CASSQDRFSRNEQFF

D: NA
size: NA
V: TRBV7-9
J: TRBJ1-5
DNA: TGTGCCAGCAGCTACGCGGGGAGCAATCAGCCCCAGCATTTT
CDR3: CASSYAGSNQPQHF

D: NA
size: NA
V: TRBV25-1
J: TRBJ1-1
DNA: TGTGCCAGCAGTGAACGGGGGAGCACTGAAGCTTTCTTT
CDR3: CASSERGSTEAFF

D: NA
size: NA
V: TRBV28
J: TRBJ1-2
DNA: TGTGCCAGCGGTTTGGAGGCATCCTATGGCTACACCTTC
CDR3: CASGLEASYGYTF

D: NA
size: NA
V: TRBV21-1
J: TRBJ2-1
DNA: TGTGCCAGCAGCACGGGCAGACGGACTAGCTCCGAAAGCTCCTACAATGAGCAGTTCTTC
CDR3: CASSTGRRTSSESSYNEQFF

D: TRBD2
size: NA
V: TRBV7-9
J: TRBJ2-7
DNA: TGTGCCAGCAGCTTTTCTAGCGGGAGGGCTGGCGAGCAGTACTTC
CDR3: CASSFSSGRAGEQYF

D: NA
size: NA
V: TRBV18
J: TRBJ1-4
DNA: TGTGCCAGCTCACCAACTAATCAAGGACAGATACAAAGAGCAACTAATGAAAAACTGTTTTTT
CDR3: CASSPTNQGQIQRATNEKLFF

D: NA
size: NA
V: TRBV7-6
J: TRBJ1-6
DNA: TGTGCCAGCAGCCCCGACAGACCGGATAATTCACCCCTCCACTTT
CDR3: CASSPDRPDNSPLHF